These 21 T cell receptor beta chains were all obtained from the same sample, sequenced in a study of T cell repertoires in cytomegalovirus infection. MiXCR was run by TCRdb on the reads, yielding one entry per CDR3 protein. The sample consists of hundreds of thousands of distinct CDR3 sequences, roughly 43% of them appearing once. These receptors have no identified antigens. Here the sequenced sample was cultured PBMCs, taken from culture after CMV antigen stimulation. Source of these receptors: a human donor in good health (CMV status not recorded). Some clones in this sample may be carry-over from other donors' samples.

The rearrangement links TRBV20-1 to TRBJ2-5; D uncertain. The germline V and J ends were trimmed by 5 bases and 5 bases, with 15 bases remaining between them. In germline, CDR1 is DFQATT, CDR2 SNEGSKA (reference sequence). The CDR3 loop spans 13 amino acids. Here the CDR3 DNA reads TGCAGTGCTGGCTACAAAGGAATGGAGACCCAGTACTTC. This translates into CSAGYKGMETQYF.

The chain is built from TRBV5-1 and TRBJ1-1, with D possibly TRBD1 on 5 matching bases. Germline V CDR1 and CDR2: SGHRS, YFSETQ. The V end was cut by 0 bases, the J end by 1 base, with 10 bases between. The CDR3 extends over 15 amino acids. Written as DNA, the CDR3 is TGCGCCAGCAGCTTGGGTCGGGGCGCGAACACTGAAGCTTTCTTT. This gives the protein CASSLGRGANTEAFF.

The chain combines TRBV7-2 with TRBJ1-5, with D tentatively TRBD1 (5 bases). In germline, CDR1 is SGHTA, CDR2 FQGNSA. The ends were cut back, 1 base at V and 7 bases at J, with 11 bases in the middle. The CDR3 sequence is 14 residues long. CDR3 DNA sequence: TGTGCCAGCAGCTTAGTTGGGGGAGCGCAGCCCCAGCATTTT. As protein: CASSLVGGAQPQHF.

This chain uses TRBV12-3 or TRBV12-4 with TRBJ2-2, with D tentatively TRBD2 (6 bases). The CDR3 totals 15 residues. With 6 bases removed from V and 5 bases from J, the gap between germline ends came to 16 bases. As DNA, the CDR3 is TGTGCCAGCAGCTTTCCGGGAGAAGTAACCGGGGAGCTGTTTTTT. The encoded protein is CASSFPGEVTGELFF.

This clonotype was seen a few times. V is TRBV5-6 and J is TRBJ2-5, with D possibly being TRBD1 (6 bases). Per germline, CDR1 SGHDT and CDR2 YYEEEE. There are 15 residues in the CDR3. Trimming pared 5 bases from V and 2 bases from J, leaving 16 bases between. The chain's CDR3 is CASRAAGEGQETQYF. In DNA form, the CDR3 reads TGTGCCAGCAGAGCCGCAGGGGAAGGGCAAGAGACCCAGTACTTC.

This chain links TRBV28 with TRBJ1-6, with D maybe TRBD1 (6 bases). Germline V gene sequence: CDR1 MDHEN, CDR2 SYDVKM. The ends were cut back, 7 bases at V and 5 bases at J, with 15 bases in the middle. The CDR3 has 15 amino acids. CDR3 sequence (DNA): TGTGCCAGCACCTTGGAGGGGGTCGATAATTCACCCCTCCACTTT. Amino acids: CASTLEGVDNSPLHF.

This clonotype showed up just a few times. The genes are TRBV12-3 or TRBV12-4 and TRBJ2-7, with D perhaps TRBD1 (5 bases). Trimming cost V 3 bases and J 4 bases, with 13 bases left between them. CDR3 size: 14 residues. CDR3 sequence: CASSLWGGDYEQYF. As DNA, the CDR3 is TGTGCCAGCAGTTTGTGGGGCGGAGATTACGAGCAGTACTTC.

The CDR3 nucleotides are TGTGCCAGTAAAGGCAGGGCCTATCAGCCCCAGCATTTT. Amino acids: CASKGRAYQPQHF. This chain uses TRBV19 with TRBJ1-5; tentatively, D is TRBD1 (5 bases). The germline V gene encodes CDR1 LNHDA and CDR2 SQIVND (reference sequence). V was trimmed by 7 bases and J by 5 bases, leaving 12 bases between them. This CDR3 is built from 13 residues. Complete variable domain (other parts from reference TRBV19 and TRBJ1-5): DGGITQSPKYLFRKEGQNVTLSCEQNLNHDAMYWYRQDPGQGLRLIYYSQIVNDFQKGDIAEGYSVSREKKESFPLTVTSAQKNPTAFYLCASKGRAYQPQHFGDGTRLSIL.

The V and J genes are TRBV4-2 and TRBJ2-7; maybe TRBD1 (6 bases). Germline lookup yields CDR1 LGHNA and CDR2 YNFKEQ. The CDR3 is 18 amino acids. V lost 4 bases to trimming and J lost 5 bases, with 27 bases between them. DNA for the CDR3: TGTGCCAGCAGCCTCACACCCACCCACAGGGCCCTGGACGACGAGCAGTACTTC. Protein product: CASSLTPTHRALDDEQYF.

Notes on this clonotype: Germline is not matched at one junction end, which may reflect a read error. This CDR3 reads CDSSPLGPYEQYF. The CDR3 bases are TGTGACAGCAGTCCCCTAGGGCCCTACGAGCAGTACTTC. The chain carries TRBV7-9 and TRBJ2-7; D gene ambiguous. There are 13 residues in the CDR3. The germline gives CDR1 SEHNR, CDR2 FQNEAQ (reference sequence).

This clonotype has only a few counts. V usage is TRBV7-2 and J usage is TRBJ2-7; no firm D call. The CDR3 has 15 amino acids. CDR1 is SGHTA, CDR2 FQGNSA, per germline. With 5 bases removed from V and 1 base from J, the gap between germline ends came to 15 bases. The CDR3 here is CASSLTGLFSYEQYF. In DNA, the CDR3 is TGTGCCAGCAGCCTTACCGGCCTATTTTCCTACGAGCAGTACTTC.

The chain couples TRBV7-9 to TRBJ2-2; D not certain. Germline V gives CDR1 SEHNR, CDR2 FQNEAQ (reference sequence). V was shortened by 5 bases and J by 0 bases, with 16 bases between the two germline ends. CDR3 length: 17 amino acids. The CDR3 spells CASSRPPRFANTGELFF. CDR3 nucleotides: TGTGCCAGCAGCCGGCCCCCCCGGTTCGCGAACACCGGGGAGCTGTTTTTT.

The rearrangement links TRBV6-1 to TRBJ2-1, with 9 nucleotides matching TRBD2. V dropped 6 bases and J dropped 8; count of bases not matched to a gene: 14. The length of the CDR3 is 16 residues. The V gene's germline CDR1 is MNHNS and CDR2 SASEGT. The CDR3 DNA is TGTGCCAGCAGCGGTTTGCGGCGGGGGGGCTTGTATGAGCAGTTCTTC. Translation gives CASSGLRRGGLYEQFF.

This clonotype came up many times. This chain joins TRBV7-2 and TRBJ2-7; maybe TRBD2 (7 bases). CDR1 is SGHTA, CDR2 FQGNSA, per germline. Trimming took 2 bases from V and 3 from J, leaving 26 bases between them. This CDR3 is built from 19 residues. The CDR3 coding sequence is TGTGCCAGCAGCTTACGTCCGGGGGCGGGAGATCATGGTTTCTACGAGCAGTACTTC. Amino acids: CASSLRPGAGDHGFYEQYF. The complete variable domain, with remaining parts taken from reference TRBV7-2 and TRBJ2-7, reads GAGVSQSPSNKVTEKGKDVELRCDPISGHTALYWYRQSLGQGLEFLIYFQGNSAPDKSGLPSDRFSAERTGGSVSTLTIQRTQQEDSAVYLCASSLRPGAGDHGFYEQYFGPGTRLTVT.

This clonotype has more than one count but fewer than ten. The chain couples TRBV7-2 to TRBJ2-7, with 11 bases identical to TRBD2. V dropped 5 bases and J dropped 6; count of bases not matched to a gene: 12. The germline CDR1 and CDR2 sequences are SGHTA and FQGNSA. This CDR3 spans 16 amino acids. The CDR3 loop is CASSPRGIAGGIEQYF. In DNA, the CDR3 is TGTGCCAGCAGCCCTCGGGGGATAGCGGGAGGGATCGAGCAGTACTTC.

This chain joins TRBV19 and TRBJ2-7; 10 positions match TRBD1. Unmatched junction bases numbered 9, after V lost 4 bases and J lost 6 bases. The CDR3 consists of 15 residues. Germline CDR1 LNHDA, CDR2 SQIVND (reference sequence). CDR3 sequence (DNA): TGTGCCAGTAGTACGGGACAGGGGATCTTCCGCGAGCAGTACTTC. This encodes CASSTGQGIFREQYF.

The CDR3 bases are TGTGCCAGCAGTCGCAGACAGGGGGGTTTGACCGGGGAGCTGTTTTTT. Its translation: CASSRRQGGLTGELFF. The V call is TRBV12-3 or TRBV12-4, the J call TRBJ2-2; the match to TRBD1 covers 9 bases. This CDR3 contains 16 residues. Losses at the gene ends were 5 bases for V and 5 bases for J; bases not matched to a gene: 9.

This CDR3 is CASSERSGVGDTEAFF. CDR3 coding DNA: TGCGCCAGCAGCGAGCGGAGCGGGGTCGGGGACACTGAAGCTTTCTTT. The rearrangement uses TRBV4-1 and TRBJ1-1; no firm D call. Germline loops: CDR1 MGHRA, CDR2 YSYEKL. Trimming removed 5 bases at V and 3 bases at J, with 19 bases between. The CDR3 has 16 residues.

This clonotype was counted ten times or more. The genes are TRBV29-1 and TRBJ2-7, with TRBD1 as a possible D gene (6 bases). The CDR3 runs to 12 residues. V shed 6 bases and J shed 3 bases, with 12 bases lying between them. The germline gives CDR1 SQVTM, CDR2 ANQGSEA. In DNA form, the CDR3 reads TGCAGCGTACTTAAACAGGGCTACGAGCAGTACTTC. Translated, it gives CSVLKQGYEQYF.

The rearrangement links TRBV7-6 to TRBJ2-5; 9 bases match TRBD2. Germline CDR1 SGHVS, CDR2 FNYEAQ. The CDR3 extends over 15 amino acids. V was clipped by 3 bases and J by 5 bases; unmatched bases: 7. The CDR3 reads CASSLGLALGETQYF. For the CDR3, the DNA is TGTGCCAGCAGCTTGGGACTAGCTCTGGGGGAGACCCAGTACTTC.

This clonotype was seen repeatedly, ten times or more. The chain uses TRBV7-6 and TRBJ2-1, with D tentatively TRBD1 (5 bases). The V and J ends lost 1 base and 0 bases respectively, with 13 bases between them. The CDR3 extends over 17 amino acids. Germline CDR1 reads SGHVS; CDR2 reads FNYEAQ. The CDR3 region is CASSLVWGESSYNEQFF. The CDR3 DNA is TGTGCCAGCAGCTTAGTTTGGGGCGAAAGCTCCTACAATGAGCAGTTCTTC.